The clone carrying this TCR beta chain was recorded a few times. Its antigen remains unidentified. The data originate from a study of somatic mutations in cytotoxic T cells in rheumatoid arthritis. Across the study: After diagnosis, patient blood (under 32 ml EDTA) was drawn right away, before any treatment was given.

V was clipped by 4 bases and J by 0 bases, with 16 bases between them. Germline V gene sequence: CDR1 MNHNS, CDR2 SASEGT. The CDR3 loop spans 17 amino acids. Study-wide results and caveats: Patients with rheumatoid arthritis did not differ significantly from age-matched healthy controls in CD8+ T-cell clonality.

TCRdb's table, derived via immunoSEQ multiplex PCR, lists solely in-frame clones and lacks some. The sample lists approximately 11,000 clones, 79% occurring once. The specimen sequenced was CD8+ T cells sorted from blood. The sequence was obtained from an adult with rheumatoid arthritis. This chain connects TRBV6-1 to TRBJ2-1, with D tentatively TRBD1 or TRBD2 (5 bases each). In DNA form, the CDR3 reads TGTGCCAGCAGTGGTCTGGGGACGTCCAGCTCCTACAATGAGCAGTTCTTC. Translation: CASSGLGTSSSYNEQFF.